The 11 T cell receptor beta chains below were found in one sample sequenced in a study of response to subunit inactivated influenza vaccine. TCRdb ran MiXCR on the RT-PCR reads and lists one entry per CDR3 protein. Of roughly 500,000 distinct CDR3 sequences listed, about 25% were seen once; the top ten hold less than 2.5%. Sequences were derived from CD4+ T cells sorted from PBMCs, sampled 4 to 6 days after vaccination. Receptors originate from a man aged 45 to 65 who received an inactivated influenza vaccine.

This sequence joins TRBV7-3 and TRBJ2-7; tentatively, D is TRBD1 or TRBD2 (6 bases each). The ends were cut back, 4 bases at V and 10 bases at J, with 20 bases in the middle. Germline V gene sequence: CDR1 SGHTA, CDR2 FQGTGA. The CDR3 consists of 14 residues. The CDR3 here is CASSSRGQGGIQYF. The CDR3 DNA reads TGTGCCAGCAGCTCAAGGGGACAAGGGGGGATACAGTACTTC.

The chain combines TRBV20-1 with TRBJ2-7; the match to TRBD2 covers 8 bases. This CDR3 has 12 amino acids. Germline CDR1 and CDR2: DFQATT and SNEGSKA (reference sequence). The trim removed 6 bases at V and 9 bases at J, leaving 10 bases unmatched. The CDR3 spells CSARGGPRGQYF. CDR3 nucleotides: TGCAGTGCCCGGGGGGGACCCCGTGGGCAGTACTTC.

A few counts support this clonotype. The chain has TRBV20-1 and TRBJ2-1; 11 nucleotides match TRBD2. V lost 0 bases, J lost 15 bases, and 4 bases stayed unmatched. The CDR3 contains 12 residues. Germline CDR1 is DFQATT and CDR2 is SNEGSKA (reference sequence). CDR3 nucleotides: TGCAGTGCTAGAGAGCTGGGACTAGCGGCGTTCTTC. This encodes CSARELGLAAFF.

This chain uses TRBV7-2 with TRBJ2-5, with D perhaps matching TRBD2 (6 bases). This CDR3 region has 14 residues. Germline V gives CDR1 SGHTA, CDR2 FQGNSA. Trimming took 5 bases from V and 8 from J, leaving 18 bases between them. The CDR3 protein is CASSPRGTGLTQYF. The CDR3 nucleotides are TGTGCCAGCAGCCCCCGGGGGACGGGGCTAACCCAGTACTTC.

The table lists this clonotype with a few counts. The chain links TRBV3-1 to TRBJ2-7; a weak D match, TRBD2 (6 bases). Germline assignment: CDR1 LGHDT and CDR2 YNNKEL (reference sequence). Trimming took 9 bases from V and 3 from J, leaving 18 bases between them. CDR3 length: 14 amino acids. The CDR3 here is CASGHGGIVYEQYF. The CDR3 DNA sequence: TGTGCCAGTGGTCATGGCGGGATAGTCTACGAGCAGTACTTC.

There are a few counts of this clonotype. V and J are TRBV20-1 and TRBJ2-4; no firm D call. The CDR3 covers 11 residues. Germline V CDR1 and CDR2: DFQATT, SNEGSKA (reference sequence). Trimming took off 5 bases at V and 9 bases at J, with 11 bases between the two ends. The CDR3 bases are TGCAGTGCTCGCCTCTCGGGCATTCAGTACTTC. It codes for CSARLSGIQYF.

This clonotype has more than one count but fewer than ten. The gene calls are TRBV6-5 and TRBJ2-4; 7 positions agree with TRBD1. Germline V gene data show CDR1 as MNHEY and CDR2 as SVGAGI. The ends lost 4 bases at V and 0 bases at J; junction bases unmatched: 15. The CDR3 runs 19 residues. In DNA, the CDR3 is TGTGCCAGCAGTTCACTCTGGATCGGGGACAGATTAGCCAAAAACATTCAGTACTTC. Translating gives CASSSLWIGDRLAKNIQYF.

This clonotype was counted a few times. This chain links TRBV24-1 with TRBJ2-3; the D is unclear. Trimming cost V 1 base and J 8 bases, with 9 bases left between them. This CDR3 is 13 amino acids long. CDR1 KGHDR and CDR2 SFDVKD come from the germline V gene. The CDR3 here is CATSDFLKGTQYF. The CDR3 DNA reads TGTGCCACCAGTGATTTCCTGAAGGGTACGCAGTATTTT.

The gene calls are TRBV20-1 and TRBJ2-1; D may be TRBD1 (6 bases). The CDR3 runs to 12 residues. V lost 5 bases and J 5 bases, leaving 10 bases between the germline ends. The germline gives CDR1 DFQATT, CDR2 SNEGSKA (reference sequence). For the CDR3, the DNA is TGCAGTGCTGACGACAGGAACAATGAGCAGTTCTTC. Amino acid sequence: CSADDRNNEQFF.

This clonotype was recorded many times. The CDR3 sequence is CSAAEYTDTQYF. DNA of the CDR3: TGCAGCGCCGCTGAATATACAGATACGCAGTATTTT. The V and J genes are TRBV29-1 and TRBJ2-3; no definite D call. V lost 7 bases and J 3 bases, leaving 11 bases between the germline ends. Germline CDR1 SQVTM, CDR2 ANQGSEA. The CDR3 contains 12 residues.

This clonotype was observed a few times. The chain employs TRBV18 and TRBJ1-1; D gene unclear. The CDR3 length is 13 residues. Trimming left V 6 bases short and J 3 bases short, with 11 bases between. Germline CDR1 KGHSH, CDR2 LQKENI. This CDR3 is CASSAERDTEAFF. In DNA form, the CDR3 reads TGTGCCAGCTCGGCCGAAAGGGACACTGAAGCTTTCTTT.